What follows is one T cell receptor beta chain and its context. Original methodology: Reference gene primers were amplified, and this amplification served to estimate nucleated cell counts. Using immunoSEQ multiplex PCR, the repertoire was profiled, and TCRdb retains in-frame clones only, with some absent. The DNA gave D and trimming, while V, J and clone size come from that table. The sample has fewer than 200,000 clones; roughly 88% are singletons. This sample was included in a study of blood T cell repertoires in COVID-19. Study-level information: The analysed material was cDNA or gDNA that came from T cells, B-cell-depleted T cells, or PBMCs.

Germline V gene data show CDR1 as LNHNV and CDR2 as YYDKDF (reference sequence). The V end lost 1 base, the J end lost 15 bases, and 22 bases lay between the germline ends. This CDR3 has 15 amino acids. Seattle patients were enrolled while actively infected and followed longitudinally. The chain uses TRBV15 and TRBJ2-1; D perhaps matches TRBD1 (6 bases). The sequencing sample was made of peripheral blood. The sequence was obtained from a man between 18 and 29 years old with COVID-19, enrolled during active disease. The CDR3 DNA sequence: TGTGCCACCAGCAGAGTAGAAAGGGGGTTCCTGAGGGCGTTCTTC. As protein: CATSRVERGFLRAFF. Based on the CDR3 plus reference TRBV15 and TRBJ2-1, the full variable domain is DAMVIQNPRYQVTQFGKPVTLSCSQTLNHNVMYWYQQKSSQAPKLLFHYYDKDFNNEADTPDNFQSRRPNTSFCFLDIRSPGLGDTAMYLCATSRVERGFLRAFFGPGTRLTVL.